Listed here is a single TCR beta chain. The target antigen is unknown. Sequence at one end of the junction differs from germline and may be a read error. This entry comes from a study of cytomegalovirus exposure and HLA in healthy donors. Study results and limitations: HLA alleles showed associations with about 17,000 TCR beta sequences in a later analysis, at a 0.05 false discovery rate. Most CMV-associated TCR beta chains were later found to appear HLA-restricted. A further, later analysis showed that HLA-associated TCR beta chains (compared with equally common others) were more clonally expanded.

The germline gives CDR1 SSHAT, CDR2 FNYEAQ (reference sequence). This CDR3 has 17 residues. PCR was performed using 60 Vbeta and 13 Jbeta primers. The data were produced by immunoSEQ multiplex PCR, yet TCRdb's version contains in-frame clones alone and is incomplete. This sample has about 140,000 clones, with over 75% found just once. Sequencing was carried out using PBMCs. This sequence joins TRBV7-7 and TRBJ1-2, with 7 bases that match TRBD1. This receptor was identified in a man aged 50 or older in good health and CMV-seronegative. The CDR3: CASSLPGPEQGIYGYTF. DNA for the CDR3: TGTGCTAGCAGCTTACCGGGGCCCGAACAGGGGATCTATGGCTACACCTTC.